These 14 T cell receptor beta chains share one sample of origin, sequenced in a study of T cell clonality in common variable immunodeficiency. TCRdb's table, derived via immunoSEQ multiplex PCR, lists solely in-frame clones and lacks some. Captured here are 30,000 to 40,000 clones, none seen once; the top ten comprise about 9.9%. Source material: peripheral blood mononuclear cells. The source of these receptors is a person aged 18 to 75 in good health.

Notes on this clone: The sequence runs out 3 residues before the end of the CDR3; the remainder is reconstructed from the germline J gene. The V and J genes are TRBV2 and TRBJ2-7; 7 bases line up with TRBD2. The CDR3 loop spans 13 amino acids. In germline, CDR1 is SNHLY, CDR2 FYNNEI. Trimming removed 5 bases from V and 3 bases from J; junction bases left unmatched: 4. The sequenced CDR3 bases are TGTGCCAGCAGTAGACTAGCCCTCTACGAG. Translating it yields CASSRLALYE. The complete CDR3 sequence is CASSRLALYEQYF.

For this clone: Read data end 3 residues before the CDR3 end; the end is taken from the germline J gene. V and J are TRBV19 and TRBJ1-2; D gene uncertain. Germline lookup yields CDR1 LNHDA and CDR2 SQIVND (reference sequence). V lost 6 bases and J 4 bases, leaving 6 bases between the germline ends. The CDR3 runs to 11 residues. The CDR3 sequence is CASRAIYGYTF. CDR3 DNA, as far as it was read: TGTGCCAGTAGGGCCATCTATGGC.

This clone occurred many times. The read stops 3 residues short of the end of the CDR3; the missing end is completed from the germline J gene. V gene TRBV2 combines with J gene TRBJ2-5, with D possibly being TRBD2 (6 bases). Germline V gene sequence: CDR1 SNHLY, CDR2 FYNNEI. Deletions cut 6 bases from V and 4 bases from J, with 15 bases between. The CDR3 runs to 14 residues. The DNA read from the CDR3 is TGTGCCAGCAGGGCCACGGAGGGGCCAGAGACC. Amino acid sequence: CASRATEGPET. In full, the CDR3 is CASRATEGPETQYF.

This clone was detected a few times. The read is 3 residues too short to cover the CDR3 end, so that end is filled in from the germline J gene. The rearrangement links TRBV7-9 to TRBJ1-2; D is perhaps TRBD1 (6 bases). The CDR3 is made up of 14 amino acids. Germline-derived CDR1 and CDR2 are SEHNR and FQNEAQ (reference sequence). The covered CDR3 bases are TGTGCCAGCAGGGGCACAGGGTCCTACAATGAC. Translated, it gives CASRGTGSYND. The complete CDR3 reads CASRGTGSYNDYTF.

A note on this clone: The read finishes 3 residues shy of the CDR3 end, and the germline J gene is used to complete it. The chain has TRBV2 and TRBJ2-1; 12 bases map to TRBD2. Per germline, CDR1 SNHLY and CDR2 FYNNEI. There are 18 residues in the CDR3. After removal of 1 base from V and 3 bases from J, the junction contained 7 bases not matched to a gene. CDR3 residues: CASSEGGLAGQGYNEQFF. The CDR3 bases that were read are TGTGCCAGCAGTGAAGGCGGACTAGCGGGACAGGGCTACAATGAG.

This clone was seen at least ten times. The read ends 3 residues early relative to the CDR3; the germline J gene fills the gap. The chain links TRBV6-1 to TRBJ2-5, with unresolved D. V dropped 4 bases and J dropped 5 bases, with 11 bases sitting between them. The CDR3 runs 13 residues. Germline V gives CDR1 MNHNS, CDR2 SASEGT. The DNA read from the CDR3 is TGTGCCAGCAGTGCCGAGGCATGGGAGACC. This encodes CASSAEAWET. In full, the CDR3 is CASSAEAWETQYF.

This clone was counted many times. Read coverage stops 3 residues before the CDR3 terminus; the germline J gene supplies the remainder. The chain combines TRBV7-9 with TRBJ1-2; the D is unclear. The CDR3 is 15 residues long. CDR1 is SEHNR and CDR2 is FQNEAQ in the germline V gene (reference sequence). The V end was cut by 4 bases, the J end by 3 bases, with 15 bases between. The CDR3 loop reads CASSSSWNRHYGYTF. The DNA read from the CDR3 is TGTGCCAGCAGCTCCTCCTGGAACAGACACTATGGC.

This clone was detected ten times or more. The sequenced fragment ends 3 residues before the CDR3 boundary, so the rest is inferred from the germline J gene. V is TRBV7-9 and J is TRBJ1-2; D may be TRBD1 (5 bases). The V end was cut by 1 base, the J end by 4 bases, with 10 bases between. Looked up from germline, CDR1 is SEHNR and CDR2 is FQNEAQ (reference sequence). The CDR3 is 14 amino acids. The CDR3 is CASSLGEGSYGYTF. CDR3 DNA, as far as it was read: TGTGCCAGCAGCTTAGGGGAGGGGAGCTATGGC.

Ten or more counts support this clone. Coverage ceases 3 residues before the CDR3 finishes, and the germline J gene fills in the end. The chain has TRBV20-1 and TRBJ2-3; perhaps TRBD2 as D (5 bases). This CDR3 region has 14 residues. V lost 1 base to trimming and J lost 6 bases, with 14 bases between them. Germline CDR1 and CDR2: DFQATT and SNEGSKA (reference sequence). CDR3 in amino acids: CSARGTALGDTQYF. The sequenced part of the CDR3 DNA is TGCAGTGCTAGAGGGACTGCACTCGGGGATACG.

This clone was detected many times. From the germline J gene comes the end of the CDR3, since the read stops 3 residues before it. The gene calls are TRBV7-8 and TRBJ2-3; D is undetermined. Trimming stripped 4 bases from V and 5 bases from J, with 10 bases between. CDR1 SGHVS and CDR2 FQNEAQ come from the germline V gene. The CDR3 sequence is 13 residues long. CDR3 DNA (partial): TGTGCCAGCAGCTCCGCCTCTATAGATACG. It codes for CASSSASIDT. The full-length CDR3 reads as CASSSASIDTQYF. The whole variable domain, filled in from reference TRBV7-8 and TRBJ2-3, reads GAGVSQSPRYKVAKRGQDVALRCDPISGHVSLFWYQQALGQGPEFLTYFQNEAQLDKSGLPSDRFFAERPEGSVSTLKIQRTQQEDSAVYLCASSSASIDTQYFGPGTRLTVL.

This clone was seen repeatedly, ten times or more. The CDR3 goes on 3 residues after the read ends, and that part is filled in from the germline J gene. The chain links TRBV5-1 to TRBJ2-2; D is uncertain. The CDR3 extends over 15 amino acids. V was pared by 0 bases and J by 3 bases, with 9 bases between. CDR1 is SGHRS and CDR2 is YFSETQ in the germline V gene. The chain's CDR3 is CASSLAPSDTGELFF. The CDR3 bases that were read are TGCGCCAGCAGCTTGGCGCCCAGCGACACCGGGGAG.

This clone has more than one count but fewer than ten. The read gets to within 3 residues of the CDR3 end, and the germline J gene fills in the rest. The V call is TRBV13, the J call TRBJ2-3; 7 bases match TRBD1. Germline CDR1 reads PRHDT; CDR2 reads FYEKMQ (reference sequence). The CDR3 extends over 15 amino acids. The sequenced CDR3 bases are TGTGCCAGCAGCACGAGGGGGCAGGGTAATCAGCCG. It encodes CASSTRGQGNQP. The entire CDR3 is CASSTRGQGNQPQYF.

Many counts were recorded for this clone. The CDR3 end is not reached by the read, which stops 3 residues before it; the germline J gene fills it in. The chain uses TRBV29-1 and TRBJ1-1; 10 bases align to TRBD1. Trimming took 5 bases from V and 4 from J; bases not matched to a gene: 7. The CDR3 totals 14 residues. Germline values: CDR1 SQVTM, CDR2 ANQGSEA. CDR3 bases read: TGCAGCGTTAAGGCCGGGACAGGGGTCACTGAA. Translating it yields CSVKAGTGVTE. In full, the CDR3 is CSVKAGTGVTEAFF.

This clone was detected many times. Read sequence stops 3 residues before the CDR3 end, and the germline J gene provides the missing end. This chain links TRBV9 with TRBJ2-5; a possible D gene is TRBD1 (5 bases). In germline, CDR1 is SGDLS, CDR2 YYNGEE. The ends were cut back, 1 base at V and 1 base at J, with 11 bases in the middle. The CDR3 spans 15 residues. The covered CDR3 bases are TGTGCCAGCAGCGTACGGCAGGGCCCCCAAGAGACC. Encoded protein: CASSVRQGPQET. From start to end, the CDR3 is CASSVRQGPQETQYF.